This passage covers 25 T cell receptor beta chains from one sample sequenced in a study of cytomegalovirus exposure and HLA in healthy donors. PCR used 60 Vbeta primers and 13 Jbeta primers. Clones were read by immunoSEQ multiplex PCR, and TCRdb kept only the in-frame ones, dropping some. The sample yields 100,000 to 150,000 clones, 73% seen once. The sample was PBMCs. The source of these receptors is a man aged 55 to 70 in good health and CMV-seropositive.

Regarding this clone: Other nucleotide sequences in the sample specify the same CDR3. The gene calls are TRBV5-1 and TRBJ1-5; possibly TRBD1 for D (5 bases). Trimming stripped 7 bases from V and 0 bases from J, with 14 bases between. CDR3 length equals 15 residues. CDR1 is SGHRS, CDR2 YFSETQ, per germline. The CDR3 region has the DNA TGCGCCAGCTCCCGGGAGGGGAGTAGCAATCAGCCCCAGCATTTT. This codes for CASSREGSSNQPQHF.

V gene TRBV5-1 combines with J gene TRBJ2-7, with a weak D call TRBD2 (5 bases). CDR1 and CDR2 from the germline V gene are SGHRS and YFSETQ. V gave up 0 bases and J gave up 0 bases, with 10 bases separating them. This CDR3 is 15 amino acids long. For the CDR3, the DNA is TGCGCCAGCAGCTTGGGAGGCGGGCCCTCCTACGAGCAGTACTTC. Translation: CASSLGGGPSYEQYF.

This clone showed up just once. The chain carries TRBV15 and TRBJ2-3; 7 bases map to TRBD1. In germline, CDR1 is LNHNV, CDR2 YYDKDF (reference sequence). The V and J ends lost 0 bases and 5 bases, in that order; junction bases with no gene match: 8. This CDR3 region has 16 residues. This chain's CDR3 is CATSRDRLAGGDTQYF. The CDR3 coding sequence is TGTGCCACCAGCAGAGATCGATTGGCAGGGGGAGATACGCAGTATTTT.

The chain joins TRBV6-4 to TRBJ1-2, with D perhaps TRBD1 (6 bases). V lost 4 bases and J 4 bases, leaving 10 bases between the germline ends. Per germline, CDR1 MRHNA and CDR2 SNTAGT. There are 13 residues in the CDR3. CDR3 sequence (DNA): TGTGCCAGCAGTGGGACAGAGAGCTATGGCTACACCTTC. Amino acid sequence: CASSGTESYGYTF.

The V and J genes are TRBV7-6 and TRBJ2-5; 7 bases agree with TRBD1. The CDR3 loop spans 18 amino acids. V gave up 4 bases and J gave up 2 bases; unmatched junction bases: 16. The germline CDR1 and CDR2 sequences are SGHVS and FNYEAQ. The CDR3 bases are TGTGCCAGCAGCTCATCTCCCAATACAGGGGAAGGACAAGAGACCCAGTACTTC. Protein sequence: CASSSSPNTGEGQETQYF.

The V call is TRBV5-4, the J call TRBJ2-6, with no clear D. CDR1 and CDR2 (germline): SGHNT, YYREEE (reference sequence). Deletions cut 2 bases from V and 2 bases from J, with 2 bases between. The CDR3 runs 13 residues. The CDR3 loop reads CASSFTGANVLTF. The CDR3 DNA reads as TGTGCCAGCAGCTTTACTGGGGCCAACGTCCTGACTTTC.

J is TRBJ2-5 and V is TRBV5-1; D remains ambiguous. This CDR3 has 14 amino acids. V lost 0 bases and J 1 base, leaving 7 bases between the germline ends. Germline assignment: CDR1 SGHRS and CDR2 YFSETQ. In DNA, the CDR3 is TGCGCCAGCAGCTTGGGGGCATTCCAAGAGACCCAGTACTTC. This encodes CASSLGAFQETQYF.

This chain connects TRBV1 to TRBJ1-1; whether TRBD1, the table's D call, matches the DNA was not checked. TRBV1 is labeled a pseudogene. The CDR3 sequence is 10 residues long. The chain's CDR3 is CTSTGQEAFF. The CDR3 DNA follows: TGCACCAGCACTGGACAGGAAGCTTTCTTT.

This rearrangement joins TRBV2 to TRBJ2-7; D is uncertain. The CDR3 covers 13 residues. V dropped 1 base and J dropped 2 bases, with 6 bases sitting between them. The germline V gene encodes CDR1 SNHLY and CDR2 FYNNEI. The CDR3 DNA sequence: TGTGCCAGCAGTGAAGTCCAGGCCTACGAGCAGTACTTC. This encodes CASSEVQAYEQYF.

This clone has only a few counts. The chain links TRBV5-1 to TRBJ2-1, with D perhaps TRBD1 (5 bases). Trimming took 0 bases from V and 7 from J, leaving 14 bases between them. The CDR3 length is 15 residues. Germline V gene sequence: CDR1 SGHRS, CDR2 YFSETQ. CDR3 sequence: CASSLGAGHMNEQFF. The CDR3 DNA sequence: TGCGCCAGCAGCTTGGGGGCAGGGCATATGAATGAGCAGTTCTTC.

The chain has TRBV28 and TRBJ1-5; 10 nucleotides line up with TRBD1. The trim removed 6 bases at V and 0 bases at J, leaving 5 bases unmatched. The CDR3 is made up of 16 amino acids. CDR1 and CDR2 (germline): MDHEN, SYDVKM. The CDR3 DNA is TGTGCCAGCAGAAGGACAGGGGGTTATAGCAATCAGCCCCAGCATTTT. Translation: CASRRTGGYSNQPQHF.

The gene calls are TRBV9 and TRBJ2-2; TRBD1 might be the D (5 bases). V dropped 4 bases and J dropped 0 bases, with 13 bases sitting between them. Germline loops: CDR1 SGDLS, CDR2 YYNGEE. This CDR3 spans 16 amino acids. CDR3 residues: CASSYDRPSNTGELFF. In DNA form, the CDR3 reads TGTGCCAGCAGCTATGACAGACCTTCGAACACCGGGGAGCTGTTTTTT.

The J gene is TRBJ2-7, the V gene TRBV6-5, with a tentative D call TRBD1 (5 bases). CDR1 is MNHEY, CDR2 SVGAGI, per germline. Trimming took off 0 bases at V and 6 bases at J, with 15 bases between the two ends. CDR3 length: 15 amino acids. The CDR3 DNA reads as TGTGCCAGCAGTTACTCGGCAGGGAAGAGAGGCGAGCAGTACTTC. It codes for CASSYSAGKRGEQYF.

This clone has a handful of counts. The chain combines TRBV29-1 with TRBJ2-7; 9 nucleotides line up with TRBD1. The germline V gene has CDR1 SQVTM and CDR2 ANQGSEA. V lost 6 bases, J lost 4 bases, and 16 bases stayed unmatched. The CDR3 is made up of 16 amino acids. The CDR3 coding sequence is TGCAGCGTCCTCCTTTTGGGACAGGGCAACTTTTACGAGCAGTACTTC. Translated, it gives CSVLLLGQGNFYEQYF.

V is TRBV5-1 and J is TRBJ2-1; maybe TRBD2 (6 bases). Germline V gene data show CDR1 as SGHRS and CDR2 as YFSETQ. V lost 2 bases, J lost 8 bases, and 11 bases lay in between. This CDR3 spans 13 amino acids. In DNA form, the CDR3 reads TGCGCCAGCAGCTTTGCGGGATCGGATGAGCAGTTCTTC. As protein: CASSFAGSDEQFF.

This clone has only a few counts. This chain connects TRBV7-6 to TRBJ1-4, with 10 bases aligning to TRBD1. CDR3 length: 14 amino acids. V shed 5 bases and J 8 bases; nucleotides not matched to a gene: 5. Germline V gene data show CDR1 as SGHVS and CDR2 as FNYEAQ. As DNA, the CDR3 is TGTGCCAGCAGCCCCGGGACAGGGGTCGAAAAACTGTTTTTT. Residues: CASSPGTGVEKLFF.

The chain uses TRBV5-1 and TRBJ1-6; D is unclear. This CDR3 has 13 residues. Per germline, CDR1 SGHRS and CDR2 YFSETQ. V was clipped by 4 bases and J by 10 bases, with 12 bases between them. DNA of the CDR3: TGCGCCAGCAGCGTGATGACTGAGTCACCCCTCCACTTT. This sequence encodes CASSVMTESPLHF.

The DNA for the CDR3 is TGCGCCAGCGCCCAGACATCTATCGGAGGGGGCTACACCTTC. This codes for CASAQTSIGGGYTF. The V and J genes are TRBV4-1 and TRBJ1-2; no clear D gene. Germline CDR1 MGHRA, CDR2 YSYEKL. The CDR3 sequence is 14 residues long. Trimming shortened V by 8 bases and J by 8 bases, and 21 bases separated the two germline ends.

The chain combines TRBV2 with TRBJ2-5; the D gene is possibly TRBD2 (7 bases). Germline V gives CDR1 SNHLY, CDR2 FYNNEI. This CDR3 is 14 amino acids long. Trimming pared 7 bases from V and 3 bases from J, leaving 15 bases between. The CDR3 spells CASKQEGGEETQYF. The CDR3 DNA reads as TGTGCCAGCAAGCAGGAGGGGGGGGAAGAGACCCAGTACTTC.

In the case of this clone: The junction shows a germline mismatch at one end, possibly a read error. V and J are TRBV28 and TRBJ1-4, with D perhaps matching TRBD1 (5 bases). CDR1 is MDHEN, CDR2 SYDVKM, per germline. The CDR3 spans 15 residues. In DNA, the CDR3 is TGTGCCGGCAGTTTTCACCAGGGTAGGAGCGAAAAACTGTTTTTT. Encoded protein: CAGSFHQGRSEKLFF.

The V call is TRBV28, the J call TRBJ1-6, with D maybe TRBD1 (6 bases). Germline V CDR1 and CDR2: MDHEN, SYDVKM. The CDR3 runs 13 residues. The V and J ends lost 8 bases and 8 bases respectively, with 13 bases between them. The CDR3, as DNA: TGTGCCAGCCAGGGGATTTATGATTCACCCCTCCACTTT. Its translation: CASQGIYDSPLHF.

This chain connects TRBV15 to TRBJ2-1; 9 nucleotides match TRBD2. V was pared by 0 bases and J by 7 bases, with 10 bases of the junction left unmatched. This CDR3 spans 17 amino acids. Germline loops: CDR1 LNHNV, CDR2 YYDKDF (reference sequence). The CDR3 is CATSRDRSRGGQNEQFF. CDR3 bases: TGTGCCACCAGCAGAGATCGTTCGCGGGGGGGACAAAATGAGCAGTTCTTC.

This chain links TRBV5-4 with TRBJ1-1, with D maybe TRBD1 (5 bases). Per the germline V gene, CDR1 is SGHNT and CDR2 is YYREEE (reference sequence). V was pared by 2 bases and J by 1 base, with 9 bases between. The CDR3 is made up of 14 amino acids. The DNA of the CDR3 is TGTGCCAGCAGCTTCGACAGAACGAACACTGAAGCTTTCTTT. Its protein is CASSFDRTNTEAFF.

In this sample, this clone turned up once. The chain uses TRBV7-6 and TRBJ1-6; D is possibly TRBD1 (6 bases). V shed 1 base and J shed 4 bases, with 11 bases lying between them. Germline values: CDR1 SGHVS, CDR2 FNYEAQ. This CDR3 spans 16 amino acids. CDR3 sequence reads: CASSLEATGYNSPLHF. The CDR3 coding sequence is TGTGCCAGCAGCTTAGAAGCGACAGGATATAATTCACCCCTCCACTTT.

There are a few counts of this clone. This chain uses TRBV14 with TRBJ2-7, with D perhaps TRBD2 (6 bases). Germline CDR1 and CDR2: SGHDN and FVKESK. This CDR3 region has 14 residues. V shed 1 base and J shed 6 bases, with 13 bases lying between them. The CDR3 bases are TGTGCCAGCAGCCAAGGGGGCAGGGACTCCGAGCAGTACTTC. As protein: CASSQGGRDSEQYF. The entire variable domain, with the rest obtained from reference TRBV14 and TRBJ2-7, is as follows: EAGVTQFPSHSVIEKGQTVTLRCDPISGHDNLYWYRRVMGKEIKFLLHFVKESKQDESGMPNNRFLAERTGGTYSTLKVQPAELEDSGVYFCASSQGGRDSEQYFGPGTRLTVT.